The 9 T cell receptor beta chains in this list originate from one sample, sequenced in a study of cytomegalovirus exposure and HLA in healthy donors. Data came from immunoSEQ multiplex PCR; TCRdb stores just in-frame clones and leaves some out. The sample yields 65,000 or so clones, about 91% seen once. Sequencing input: PBMCs. These receptor sequences come from a woman younger than 30 in good health and CMV-seronegative.

The sample holds one count of this clone. The gene calls are TRBV11-3 and TRBJ2-1; 9 nucleotides agree with TRBD1. The germline V gene encodes CDR1 SGHNT and CDR2 YENEEA. The V gene end was trimmed by 1 base and the J gene end by 5 bases; junction bases not matched to a gene: 3. The CDR3 contains 15 residues. This CDR3 reads CASSLGGTGNNEQFF. CDR3 nucleotides: TGTGCCAGCAGCTTAGGGGGGACAGGGAACAATGAGCAGTTCTTC.

This chain joins TRBV5-6 and TRBJ1-4; tentative D call: TRBD1 (5 bases). Germline V lookup: CDR1 SGHDT, CDR2 YYEEEE. V gave up 5 bases and J gave up 6 bases, with 23 bases separating them. CDR3 length: 17 amino acids. The CDR3 DNA follows: TGTGCCAGCAGTCCCAGATCGGTGGCGGGGCTGCATGAAAAACTGTTTTTT. Protein sequence: CASSPRSVAGLHEKLFF.

This rearrangement joins TRBV11-3 to TRBJ2-7; D is undetermined. The germline CDR1 and CDR2 sequences are SGHNT and YENEEA. V was pared by 5 bases and J by 2 bases, with 7 bases between. This CDR3 contains 12 residues. The CDR3 loop is CASSQNAYEQYF. CDR3 coding DNA: TGTGCCAGCAGCCAAAATGCCTACGAGCAGTACTTC.

This chain connects TRBV28 to TRBJ1-5, with 7 bases fitting TRBD1. V dropped 6 bases and J dropped 5; count of bases not matched to a gene: 10. The CDR3 has 15 residues. From germline, CDR1 is MDHEN and CDR2 SYDVKM. The CDR3 DNA sequence: TGTGCCAGCAGCCCCCCCGACAGGGCTTATCAGCCCCAGCATTTT. It yields the protein CASSPPDRAYQPQHF.

The J gene is TRBJ1-3, the V gene TRBV7-9, with a tentative D call TRBD1 (6 bases). This CDR3 is 12 amino acids long. CDR1 is SEHNR and CDR2 is FQNEAQ in the germline V gene (reference sequence). Trimming pared 9 bases from V and 2 bases from J, leaving 8 bases between. The CDR3 DNA follows: TGTGCCAGTTGGGGGCCTGGAAACACCATATATTTT. Its translation is CASWGPGNTIYF.

The chain carries TRBV7-6 and TRBJ1-1, with D perhaps matching TRBD1 (5 bases). The CDR3 is made up of 13 amino acids. V lost 5 bases and J 10 bases, leaving 17 bases between the germline ends. Per germline, CDR1 SGHVS and CDR2 FNYEAQ. The CDR3 protein is CASSPGGGTGAFF. The CDR3 nucleotides read TGTGCCAGCAGCCCCGGGGGGGGAACCGGAGCTTTCTTT.

The rearrangement uses TRBV7-8 and TRBJ2-7; the match to TRBD2 covers 8 bases. The trim removed 6 bases at V and 0 bases at J, leaving 4 bases unmatched. Germline V gives CDR1 SGHVS, CDR2 FQNEAQ. The CDR3 runs 14 residues. CDR3 region: CASSPGTSSYEQYF. The CDR3 nucleotides read TGTGCCAGCAGTCCCGGGACTAGCTCCTACGAGCAGTACTTC.

V usage is TRBV10-2 and J usage is TRBJ1-2; no clear D gene. This CDR3 has 12 residues. Looked up from germline, CDR1 is WSHSY and CDR2 is SAAADI. V gave up 4 bases and J gave up 7 bases, with 10 bases separating them. In nucleotides, the CDR3 is TGCGCCAGCAGTGGATCGACGGGTGGCTACACCTTC. Its translation: CASSGSTGGYTF.

V gene TRBV5-1 combines with J gene TRBJ1-2; 8 bases map to TRBD1. V lost 3 bases and J lost 0; bases outside the gene matches: 1. There are 14 residues in the CDR3. The germline V gene encodes CDR1 SGHRS and CDR2 YFSETQ. The chain's CDR3 is CASSSTGANYGYTF. Here the CDR3 DNA reads TGCGCCAGCAGCTCGACAGGGGCTAACTATGGCTACACCTTC.